The 12 T cell receptor beta chains below were found in one sample sequenced in a study of cytomegalovirus exposure and HLA in healthy donors. PCR amplification relied on 60 Vbeta primers (plus 13 Jbeta primers). TCRdb's copy holds only in-frame clones and misses some; the assay was immunoSEQ multiplex PCR. The data hold under 150,000 clones, with about 61% observed a single time. Sequenced sample: PBMCs. These receptors were obtained from a man between 18 and 35 years old in good health and CMV-seropositive.

This clone occurred a few times. V gene TRBV25-1 combines with J gene TRBJ1-4, with TRBD1 matching over 7 bases. Losses at the gene ends were 5 bases for V and 5 bases for J; bases not matched to a gene: 5. CDR3 length: 14 amino acids. Germline V CDR1 and CDR2: MGHDK, SYGVNS. The CDR3 loop is CASSRQGLNEKLFF. In nucleotides, the CDR3 is TGTGCCAGCAGTCGACAGGGATTAAATGAAAAACTGTTTTTT. The variable domain in full, completed from reference TRBV25-1 and TRBJ1-4, reads EADIYQTPRYLVIGTGKKITLECSQTMGHDKMYWYQQDPGMELHLIHYSYGVNSTEKGDLSSESTVSRIRTEHFPLTLESARPSHTSQYLCASSRQGLNEKLFFGSGTQLSVL.

In this sample, this clone turned up a few times. This rearrangement joins TRBV1 to TRBJ1-4; the table names TRBD1, a call not compared with the DNA. TRBV1 is listed as a pseudogene. The CDR3 totals 14 residues. CDR3 nucleotides: TGCACCAGCAGCCAAGGGTTACAGTATGAAAAACTGTTTTTT. This encodes CTSSQGLQYEKLFF.

There are a few counts of this clone. Other DNA sequences within the sample encode an identical CDR3. The V call is TRBV6-6, the J call TRBJ1-2; the D gene is possibly TRBD1 (6 bases). The V and J ends lost 6 bases and 1 base respectively, with 6 bases between them. The CDR3 covers 12 residues. Germline CDR1 reads MNHNY; CDR2 reads SVGAGI (reference sequence). The CDR3 spells CASRQGNYGYTF. The DNA of the CDR3 is TGTGCCAGCAGACAGGGTAACTATGGCTACACCTTC.

This chain uses TRBV5-8 with TRBJ2-5; D unresolved. Trimming cost V 6 bases and J 1 base, with 19 bases left between them. This CDR3 is built from 16 residues. Germline CDR1 and CDR2: SGHTS and YDEGEE. CDR3 amino acids: CASIAYMRWLQETQYF. The DNA of the CDR3 is TGTGCCAGCATCGCTTATATGAGGTGGCTCCAAGAGACCCAGTACTTC.

The V gene is TRBV5-4, the J gene TRBJ1-1; 7 bases agree with TRBD1. Germline CDR1 and CDR2: SGHNT and YYREEE (reference sequence). The CDR3 covers 14 residues. Germline trimming cut 4 bases from V and 2 bases from J; bases unmatched to any gene: 5. The CDR3 DNA sequence: TGTGCCAGCAGCAGGGACAGACTCAACACTGAAGCTTTCTTT. This encodes CASSRDRLNTEAFF.

The chain employs TRBV19 and TRBJ1-1, with 7 bases that match TRBD1. The J segment lost 5 bases and the V segment lost 8 bases, leaving 5 bases of the junction unmatched. CDR3 length: 12 residues. In germline, CDR1 is LNHDA, CDR2 SQIVND (reference sequence). The CDR3 DNA is TGTGCCAGTTCACAGGGGTGGACTGAAGCTTTCTTT. It codes for CASSQGWTEAFF.

This clone was counted a few times. This rearrangement joins TRBV11-3 to TRBJ1-2; 8 nucleotides agree with TRBD1. CDR1 is SGHNT, CDR2 YENEEA, per germline. J gave up 8 bases and V 5 bases, and 4 bases lay outside the gene matches. The CDR3 runs to 12 residues. This CDR3 is CASSQGARGYTF. In nucleotides, the CDR3 is TGTGCCAGCAGCCAGGGGGCGCGAGGCTACACCTTC.

CDR3 residues: CASSFFQGTYEQYF. CDR3 DNA: TGTGCCAGCAGCTTTTTTCAGGGGACCTACGAGCAGTACTTC. V gene TRBV5-6 combines with J gene TRBJ2-7; maybe TRBD1 (6 bases). Trimming took 2 bases from V and 2 from J, leaving 11 bases between them. Germline CDR1 is SGHDT and CDR2 is YYEEEE. The CDR3 is 14 residues long.

This clone was seen only a few times. The V and J genes are TRBV2 and TRBJ1-5; D may be TRBD1 (5 bases). Germline values: CDR1 SNHLY, CDR2 FYNNEI. Trimming took off 2 bases at V and 6 bases at J, with 11 bases between the two ends. This CDR3 spans 14 amino acids. DNA for the CDR3: TGTGCCAGCAGTGAACAGGGTATCCGTCAGCCCCAGCATTTT. This translates into CASSEQGIRQPQHF.

The chain uses TRBV4-1 and TRBJ2-7, with a tentative D call TRBD2 (6 bases). The CDR3 runs to 16 residues. Trimming pared 1 base from V and 2 bases from J, leaving 15 bases between. Per germline, CDR1 MGHRA and CDR2 YSYEKL. The CDR3 spells CASSQAGLGGTYEQYF. CDR3 coding DNA: TGCGCCAGCAGCCAAGCAGGTCTTGGCGGGACCTACGAGCAGTACTTC.

This clone was seen only once. V gene TRBV5-1 combines with J gene TRBJ2-6; TRBD1 is a possible D gene (6 bases). The germline gives CDR1 SGHRS, CDR2 YFSETQ. V was shortened by 0 bases and J by 3 bases, with 16 bases between the two germline ends. The CDR3 has 18 amino acids. CDR3 sequence reads: CASSLDRVVGGGANVLTF. DNA of the CDR3: TGCGCCAGCAGCTTGGACAGGGTGGTTGGAGGTGGGGCCAACGTCCTGACTTTC.

This clone has a handful of counts. The chain links TRBV6-5 to TRBJ1-6; TRBD1 matches 7 bases. CDR1 and CDR2 (germline): MNHEY, SVGAGI. V shed 7 bases and J 12 bases; nucleotides not matched to a gene: 9. The CDR3 sequence is 13 residues long. The DNA of the CDR3 is TGTGCCAGCAACATAGACAGGGTAGGACCCCTCCACTTT. It translates to CASNIDRVGPLHF.